The T cell receptor beta chain described here comes from a study of blood T cell repertoires in COVID-19. Germline V lookup: CDR1 SGHRS, CDR2 YFSETQ. Trimming removed 6 bases from V and 2 bases from J, with 12 bases in between. This CDR3 spans 14 amino acids. Data came from immunoSEQ multiplex PCR; TCRdb stores just in-frame clones and leaves some out. The sample lists roughly 280,000 clones, nearly 90% occurring once. This rearrangement joins TRBV5-1 to TRBJ2-1, with D perhaps matching TRBD1 (6 bases). The receptor's source is a woman aged 55-70 years who had recovered from COVID-19. The sequencing sample was made of PBMCs or T cells enriched from blood (not recorded which). The CDR3 reads CASIRGEAYNEQFF. Here the CDR3 DNA reads TGCGCCAGCATCAGGGGTGAGGCCTACAATGAGCAGTTCTTC.